A single sample gave rise to the 7 T cell receptor beta chains below, sequenced in a study of blood T cell repertoires in COVID-19. The method was immunoSEQ multiplex PCR; TCRdb's version includes in-frame clones alone and lacks a portion of them. Of fewer than 350,000 clones in the sample, around 87% were seen once. Sequencing was carried out using PBMCs or T cells enriched from blood (not recorded which). The receptors stem from a woman aged 18-29 years with acute COVID-19.

The rearrangement links TRBV7-2 to TRBJ1-1, with D unresolved. The V end was cut by 3 bases, the J end by 5 bases, with 10 bases between. Germline CDR1 SGHTA, CDR2 FQGNSA. The CDR3 runs to 13 residues. The CDR3 loop reads CASSFTGLTEAFF. DNA of the CDR3: TGTGCCAGCAGCTTTACCGGTCTGACTGAAGCTTTCTTT.

V is TRBV27 and J is TRBJ1-1; D might be TRBD1 (5 bases). Trimming removed 7 bases from V and 1 base from J, with 16 bases in between. This CDR3 region has 15 residues. In germline, CDR1 is MNHEY, CDR2 SMNVEV (reference sequence). CDR3 nucleotides: TGTGCCAGCATGAGGCTCGGGGGGACGAACACTGAAGCTTTCTTT. Translated: CASMRLGGTNTEAFF.

The chain has TRBV11-3 and TRBJ1-3, with no clear D. The CDR3 runs to 13 residues. V was clipped by 6 bases and J by 0 bases, with 6 bases between them. Germline CDR1 SGHNT, CDR2 YENEEA. CDR3 DNA: TGTGCCAGCAGTCAGGACTCTGGAAACACCATATATTTT. It is translated as CASSQDSGNTIYF.

The V and J genes are TRBV28 and TRBJ2-5; D is possibly TRBD2 (5 bases). Germline CDR1 is MDHEN and CDR2 is SYDVKM. There are 14 residues in the CDR3. V was pared by 5 bases and J by 6 bases, with 16 bases between. The CDR3 DNA is TGTGCCAGCAGTCCGAGGGAAAAGTCAAAGACCCAGTACTTC. It encodes CASSPREKSKTQYF.

The chain links TRBV27 to TRBJ1-4; TRBD1 matches 10 bases. Germline V gene sequence: CDR1 MNHEY, CDR2 SMNVEV (reference sequence). Trimming removed 0 bases from V and 9 bases from J; junction bases left unmatched: 4. The CDR3 runs to 15 residues. This CDR3 is CASSLSGTGVQKLFF. The CDR3 DNA follows: TGTGCCAGCAGTTTATCCGGGACAGGGGTACAAAAACTGTTTTTT.

This rearrangement joins TRBV4-1 to TRBJ2-1, with D uncertain. The length of the CDR3 is 13 residues. Germline V lookup: CDR1 MGHRA, CDR2 YSYEKL. Trimming removed 2 bases from V and 5 bases from J, with 7 bases in between. Here the CDR3 DNA reads TGCGCCAGCAGCCAACCCACTAACAATGAGCAGTTCTTC. This translates into CASSQPTNNEQFF.

The V gene is TRBV4-1, the J gene TRBJ2-3, with TRBD2 matching over 8 bases. The CDR3 runs to 15 residues. J gave up 4 bases and V 2 bases, and 5 bases lay outside the gene matches. Germline values: CDR1 MGHRA, CDR2 YSYEKL. In nucleotides, the CDR3 is TGCGCCAGCAGCCAACACGGACTAGCAGCAGATACGCAGTATTTT. Its protein is CASSQHGLAADTQYF.